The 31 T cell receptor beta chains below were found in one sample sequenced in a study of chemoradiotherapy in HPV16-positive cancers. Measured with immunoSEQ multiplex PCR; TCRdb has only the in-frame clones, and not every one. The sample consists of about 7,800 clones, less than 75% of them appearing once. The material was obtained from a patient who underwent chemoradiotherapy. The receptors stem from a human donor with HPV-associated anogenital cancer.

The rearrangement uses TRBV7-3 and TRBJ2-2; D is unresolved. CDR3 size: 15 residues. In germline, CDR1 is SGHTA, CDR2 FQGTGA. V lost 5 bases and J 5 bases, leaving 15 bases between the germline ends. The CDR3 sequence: CASSPRGASTGELFF. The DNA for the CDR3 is TGTGCCAGCAGCCCAAGAGGTGCGAGTACCGGGGAGCTGTTTTTT.

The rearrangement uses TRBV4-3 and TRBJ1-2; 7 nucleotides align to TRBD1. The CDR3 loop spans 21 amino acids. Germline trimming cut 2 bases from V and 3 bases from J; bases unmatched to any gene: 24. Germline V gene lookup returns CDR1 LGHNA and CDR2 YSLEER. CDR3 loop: CASSQRAHESRDRATYYGYTF. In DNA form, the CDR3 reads TGCGCCAGCAGCCAAAGGGCTCACGAGTCCAGAGACAGGGCGACATACTATGGCTACACCTTC.

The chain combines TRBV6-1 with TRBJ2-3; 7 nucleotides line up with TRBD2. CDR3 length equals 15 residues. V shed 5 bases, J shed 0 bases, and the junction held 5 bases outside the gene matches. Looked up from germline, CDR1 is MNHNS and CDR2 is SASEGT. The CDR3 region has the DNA TGTGCCAGCAGTCCGGTGGGACTAAGCACAGATACGCAGTATTTT. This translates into CASSPVGLSTDTQYF.

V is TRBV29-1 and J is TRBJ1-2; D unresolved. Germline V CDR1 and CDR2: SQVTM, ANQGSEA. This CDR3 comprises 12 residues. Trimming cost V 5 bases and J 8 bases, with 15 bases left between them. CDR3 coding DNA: TGCAGCGTTCTCTCCGAAAAGAGGGGCTACACCTTC. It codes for CSVLSEKRGYTF.

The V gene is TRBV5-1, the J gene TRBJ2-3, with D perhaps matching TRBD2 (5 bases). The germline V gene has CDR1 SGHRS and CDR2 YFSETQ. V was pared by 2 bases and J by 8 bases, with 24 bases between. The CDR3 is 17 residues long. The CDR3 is CASSFSRASLGFGTQYF. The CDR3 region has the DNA TGCGCCAGCAGCTTTTCTCGGGCTAGCCTTGGGTTCGGTACGCAGTATTTT.

DNA of the CDR3: TGTGCCAGCCAGCTCCGGTTAGGGACGCAGTATTTT. Its translation is CASQLRLGTQYF. The chain carries TRBV5-8 and TRBJ2-3; the D is unclear. Trimming pared 7 bases from V and 9 bases from J, leaving 15 bases between. CDR1 SGHTS and CDR2 YDEGEE come from the germline V gene. CDR3 size: 12 residues. The whole variable domain, remainder taken from reference TRBV5-8 and TRBJ2-3, is EAGVTQSPTHLIKTRGQQATLRCSPISGHTSVYWYQQALGLGLQFLLWYDEGEERNRGNFPPRFSGRQFPNYSSELNVNALELEDSALYLCASQLRLGTQYFGPGTRLTVL.

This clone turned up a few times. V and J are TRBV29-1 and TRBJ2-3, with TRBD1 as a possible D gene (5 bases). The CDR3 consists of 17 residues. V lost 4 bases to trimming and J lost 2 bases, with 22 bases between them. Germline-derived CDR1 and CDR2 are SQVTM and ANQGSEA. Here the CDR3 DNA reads TGCAGCGTTGTTCTATCTTGGGGCGAAAGTTTCACAGATACGCAGTATTTT. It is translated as CSVVLSWGESFTDTQYF.

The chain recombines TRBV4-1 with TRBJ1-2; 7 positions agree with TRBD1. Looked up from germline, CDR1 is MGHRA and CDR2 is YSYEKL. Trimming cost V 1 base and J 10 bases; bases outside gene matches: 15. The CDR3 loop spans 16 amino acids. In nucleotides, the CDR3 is TGCGCCAGCAGCCAAGTACAGGGGAGAGTGTTTCAAGACTACACCTTC. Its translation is CASSQVQGRVFQDYTF.

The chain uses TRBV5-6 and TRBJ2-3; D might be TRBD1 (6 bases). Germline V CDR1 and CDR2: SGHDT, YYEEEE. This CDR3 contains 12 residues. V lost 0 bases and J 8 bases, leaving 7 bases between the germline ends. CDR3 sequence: CASSLGGPTQYF. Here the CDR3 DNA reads TGTGCCAGCAGCTTGGGGGGGCCTACGCAGTATTTT. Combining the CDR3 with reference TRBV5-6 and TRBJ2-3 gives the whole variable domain DAGVTQSPTHLIKTRGQQVTLRCSPKSGHDTVSWYQQALGQGPQFIFQYYEEEERQRGNFPDRFSGHQFPNYSSELNVNALLLGDSALYLCASSLGGPTQYFGPGTRLTVL.

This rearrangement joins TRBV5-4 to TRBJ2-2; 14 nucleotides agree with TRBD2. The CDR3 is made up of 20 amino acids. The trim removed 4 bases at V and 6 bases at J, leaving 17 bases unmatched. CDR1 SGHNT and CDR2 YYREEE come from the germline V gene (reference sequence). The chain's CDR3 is CASSSPGLAGVGGRAGELFF. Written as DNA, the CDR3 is TGTGCCAGCAGCAGTCCGGGACTAGCGGGAGTTGGGGGGCGGGCCGGGGAGCTGTTTTTT. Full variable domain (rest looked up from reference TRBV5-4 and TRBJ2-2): ETGVTQSPTHLIKTRGQQVTLRCSSQSGHNTVSWYQQALGQGPQFIFQYYREEENGRGNFPPRFSGLQFPNYSSELNVNALELDDSALYLCASSSPGLAGVGGRAGELFFGEGSRLTVL.

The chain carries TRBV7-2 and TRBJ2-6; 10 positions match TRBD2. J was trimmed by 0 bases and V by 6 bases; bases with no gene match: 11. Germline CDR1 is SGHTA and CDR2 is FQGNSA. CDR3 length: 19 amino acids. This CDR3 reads CASRGSSGGPTSGANVLTF. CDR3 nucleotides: TGTGCCAGCAGGGGGTCTAGCGGGGGCCCTACCTCTGGGGCCAACGTCCTGACTTTC.

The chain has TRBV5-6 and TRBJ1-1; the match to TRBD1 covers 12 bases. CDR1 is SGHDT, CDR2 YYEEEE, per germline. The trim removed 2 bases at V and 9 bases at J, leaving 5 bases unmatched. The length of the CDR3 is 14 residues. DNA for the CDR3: TGTGCCAGCAGCTTTCGGGACAGGGGGCGGAAAGCTTTCTTT. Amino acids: CASSFRDRGRKAFF.

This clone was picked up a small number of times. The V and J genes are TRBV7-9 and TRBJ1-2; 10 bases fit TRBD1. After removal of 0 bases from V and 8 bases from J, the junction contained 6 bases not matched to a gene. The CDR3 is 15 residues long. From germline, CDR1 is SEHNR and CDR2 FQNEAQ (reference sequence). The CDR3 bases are TGTGCCAGCAGCTTAGCGACGGGGACAGGGGACGGCTACACCTTC. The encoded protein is CASSLATGTGDGYTF. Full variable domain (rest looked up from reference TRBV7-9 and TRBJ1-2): DTGVSQNPRHKITKRGQNVTFRCDPISEHNRLYWYRQTLGQGPEFLTYFQNEAQLEKSRLLSDRFSAERPKGSFSTLEIQRTEQGDSAMYLCASSLATGTGDGYTFGSGTRLTVV.

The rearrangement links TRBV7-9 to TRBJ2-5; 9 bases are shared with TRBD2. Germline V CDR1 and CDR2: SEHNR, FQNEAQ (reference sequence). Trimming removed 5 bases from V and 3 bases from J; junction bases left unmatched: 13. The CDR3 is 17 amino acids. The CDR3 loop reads CASSPGRGAGGEETQYF. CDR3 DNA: TGTGCCAGCAGCCCCGGTCGAGGAGCGGGAGGCGAAGAGACCCAGTACTTC.

The CDR3 region has the DNA TGCAGCGTTGAAGATGGATGGGGACAGTCTTTCAACTATGGCTACACCTTC. Its translation: CSVEDGWGQSFNYGYTF. The V gene is TRBV29-1, the J gene TRBJ1-2, with 7 bases fitting TRBD1. J gave up 2 bases and V 0 bases, and 12 bases lay outside the gene matches. There are 17 residues in the CDR3. From germline, CDR1 is SQVTM and CDR2 ANQGSEA.

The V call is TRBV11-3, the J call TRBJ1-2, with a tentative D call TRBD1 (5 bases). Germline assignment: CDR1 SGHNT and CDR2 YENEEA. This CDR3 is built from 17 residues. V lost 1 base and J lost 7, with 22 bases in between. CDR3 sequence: CASSLGFSAREGSGYTF. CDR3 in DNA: TGTGCCAGCAGCTTAGGTTTTTCGGCCAGGGAAGGGAGTGGCTACACCTTC.

CDR3 nucleotide sequence: TGTGCCAGCATCCGAGCGGGAGCCTACACCGGGGAGCTGTTTTTT. It codes for CASIRAGAYTGELFF. The chain couples TRBV2 to TRBJ2-2, with TRBD2 identical over 8 bases. Trimming cost V 7 bases and J 3 bases; bases outside gene matches: 7. Germline V lookup: CDR1 SNHLY, CDR2 FYNNEI. The CDR3 spans 15 residues.

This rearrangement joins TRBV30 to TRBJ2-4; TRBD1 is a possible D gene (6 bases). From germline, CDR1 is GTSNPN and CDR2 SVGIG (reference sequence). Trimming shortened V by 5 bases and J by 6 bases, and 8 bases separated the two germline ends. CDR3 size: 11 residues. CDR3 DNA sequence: TGTGCCTGGGGGGACATAAACATTCAGTACTTC. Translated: CAWGDINIQYF.

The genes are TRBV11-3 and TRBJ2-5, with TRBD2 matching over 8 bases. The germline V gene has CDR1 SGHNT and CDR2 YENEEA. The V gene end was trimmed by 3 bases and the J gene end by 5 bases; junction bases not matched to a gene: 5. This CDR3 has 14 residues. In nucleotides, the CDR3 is TGTGCCAGCAGCTTGATCCGGGAGGGGGAGACCCAGTACTTC. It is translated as CASSLIREGETQYF.

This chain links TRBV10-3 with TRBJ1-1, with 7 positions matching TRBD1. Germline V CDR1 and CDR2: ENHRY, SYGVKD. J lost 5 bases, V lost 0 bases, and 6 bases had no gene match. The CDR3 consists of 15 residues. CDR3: CAISESTGLGTEAFF. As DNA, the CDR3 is TGTGCCATCAGTGAGTCGACAGGGCTAGGAACTGAAGCTTTCTTT.

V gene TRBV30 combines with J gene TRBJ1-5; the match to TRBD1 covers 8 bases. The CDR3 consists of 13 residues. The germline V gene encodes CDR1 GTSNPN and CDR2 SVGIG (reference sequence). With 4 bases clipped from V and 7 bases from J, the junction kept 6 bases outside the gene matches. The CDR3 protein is CAWTYRGVQPQHF. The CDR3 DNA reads TGTGCCTGGACCTACAGGGGGGTCCAGCCCCAGCATTTT.

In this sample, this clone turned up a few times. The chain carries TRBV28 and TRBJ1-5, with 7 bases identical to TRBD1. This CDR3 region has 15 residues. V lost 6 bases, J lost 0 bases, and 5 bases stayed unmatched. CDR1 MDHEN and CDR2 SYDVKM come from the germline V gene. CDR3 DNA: TGTGCCAGCAGGCTGGACAGGCATAGCAATCAGCCCCAGCATTTT. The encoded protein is CASRLDRHSNQPQHF.

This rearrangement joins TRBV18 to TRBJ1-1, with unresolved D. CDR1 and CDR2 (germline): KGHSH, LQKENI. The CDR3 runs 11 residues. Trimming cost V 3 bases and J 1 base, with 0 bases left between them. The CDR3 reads CASSPNTEAFF. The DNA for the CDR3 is TGTGCCAGCTCACCGAACACTGAAGCTTTCTTT.

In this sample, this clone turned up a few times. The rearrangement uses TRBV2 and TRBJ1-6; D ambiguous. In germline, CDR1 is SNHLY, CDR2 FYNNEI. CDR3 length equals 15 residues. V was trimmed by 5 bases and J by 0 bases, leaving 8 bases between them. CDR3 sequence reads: CASSPELSYNSPLHF. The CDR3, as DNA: TGTGCCAGCAGTCCAGAACTCTCCTATAATTCACCCCTCCACTTT.

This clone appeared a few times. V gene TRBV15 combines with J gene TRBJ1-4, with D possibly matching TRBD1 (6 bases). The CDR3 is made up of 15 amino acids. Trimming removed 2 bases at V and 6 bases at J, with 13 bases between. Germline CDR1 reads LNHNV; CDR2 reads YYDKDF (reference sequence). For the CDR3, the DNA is TGTGCCACCAGCAGACGAACAGGGATAGATGAAAAACTGTTTTTT. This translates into CATSRRTGIDEKLFF.

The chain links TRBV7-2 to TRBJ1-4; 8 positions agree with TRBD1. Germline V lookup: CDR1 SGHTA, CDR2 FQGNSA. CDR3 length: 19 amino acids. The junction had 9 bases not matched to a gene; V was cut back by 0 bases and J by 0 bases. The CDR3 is CASSLATGERLTTNEKLFF. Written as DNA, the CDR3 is TGTGCCAGCAGCTTAGCGACAGGGGAAAGACTAACAACTAATGAAAAACTGTTTTTT.

The CDR3 region is CASSSQGRVGLTEAFF. DNA for the CDR3: TGTGCCAGCAGCTCCCAGGGGCGGGTGGGCCTGACTGAAGCTTTCTTT. The chain joins TRBV7-3 to TRBJ1-1, with D possibly being TRBD1 (6 bases). Germline V CDR1 and CDR2: SGHTA, FQGTGA. V was shortened by 4 bases and J by 5 bases, with 20 bases between the two germline ends. The CDR3 spans 16 residues. Together with reference TRBV7-3 and TRBJ1-1, the CDR3 gives the full variable domain: GAGVSQTPSNKVTEKGKYVELRCDPISGHTALYWYRQSLGQGPEFLIYFQGTGAADDSGLPNDRFFAVRPEGSVSTLKIQRTERGDSAVYLCASSSQGRVGLTEAFFGQGTRLTVV.

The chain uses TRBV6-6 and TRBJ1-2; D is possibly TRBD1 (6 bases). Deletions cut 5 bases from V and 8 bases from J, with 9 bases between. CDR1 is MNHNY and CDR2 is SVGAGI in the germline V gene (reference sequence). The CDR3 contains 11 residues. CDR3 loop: CASSTGSGYTF. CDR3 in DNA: TGTGCCAGCAGTACAGGGAGCGGCTACACCTTC.

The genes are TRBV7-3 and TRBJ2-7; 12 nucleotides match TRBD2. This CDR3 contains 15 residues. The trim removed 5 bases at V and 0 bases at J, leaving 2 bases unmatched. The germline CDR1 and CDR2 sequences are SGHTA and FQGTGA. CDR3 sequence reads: CASSALAGGSYEQYF. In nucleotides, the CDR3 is TGTGCCAGCAGCGCACTAGCGGGAGGCTCCTACGAGCAGTACTTC.

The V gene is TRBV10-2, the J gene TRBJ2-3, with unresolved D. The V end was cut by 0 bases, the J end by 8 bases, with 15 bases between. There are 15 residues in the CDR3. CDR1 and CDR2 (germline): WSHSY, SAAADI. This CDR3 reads CASSESSGWPATQYF. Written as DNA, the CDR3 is TGCGCCAGCAGTGAGTCCTCCGGGTGGCCGGCTACGCAGTATTTT.

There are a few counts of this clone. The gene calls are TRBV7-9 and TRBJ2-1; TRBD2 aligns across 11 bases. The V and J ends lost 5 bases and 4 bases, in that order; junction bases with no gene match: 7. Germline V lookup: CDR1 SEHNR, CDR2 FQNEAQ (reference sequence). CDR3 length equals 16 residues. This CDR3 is CASSPGTSGLYNEQFF. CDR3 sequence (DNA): TGTGCCAGCAGCCCCGGGACTAGCGGACTTTACAATGAGCAGTTCTTC.